This record looks at one TCR beta chain sequence and its context. The repertoire was sequenced with immunoSEQ multiplex PCR; TCRdb's copy has only in-frame clones and lacks some. The sample contains roughly 250,000 clones, roughly 87% of which appear only once. CDR1 is LNHDA, CDR2 SQIVND, per germline (reference sequence). Trimming cost V 5 bases and J 8 bases; bases outside gene matches: 9. This CDR3 region has 16 residues. The record originates from a study of blood T cell repertoires in COVID-19. Study as a whole: Researchers got acute and convalescent COVID-19 samples from the United States, Italy and Spain. The analysed material was cDNA or gDNA that came from T cells, B-cell-depleted T cells, or PBMCs.

The source is a man aged 55 to 70 who had recovered from COVID-19. Specimen: peripheral blood. The chain employs TRBV19 and TRBJ1-6, with 10 bases fitting TRBD1. CDR3 DNA sequence: TGTGCCAGTAGTCCAGAGGACAGGGGGAGTTATTCACCCCTCCACTTT. Protein sequence: CASSPEDRGSYSPLHF. The full variable domain, rest sourced from reference TRBV19 and TRBJ1-6, is DGGITQSPKYLFRKEGQNVTLSCEQNLNHDAMYWYRQDPGQGLRLIYYSQIVNDFQKGDIAEGYSVSREKKESFPLTVTSAQKNPTAFYLCASSPEDRGSYSPLHFGNGTRLTVT.